This T cell receptor beta chain came from a study of blood T cell dynamics during melanoma immunotherapy. Time point specified: pre-treatment baseline. Note on this clone: Its antigen is as yet unknown.

Study-level results: Clones driving repertoire changes may be melanoma-specific or general immune activation. Immune-effector CD8+ cells best matched cell-free DNA CDR3 sequences and were most clonal.

Libraries were prepared by immunoSEQ multiplex PCR; TCRdb keeps only in-frame clonotypes and omits some of them. The table includes 13,000 or so clones, roughly 94% detected once. The CDR3 sequence is 14 residues long. The V end was cut by 1 base, the J end by 2 bases, with 8 bases between. Germline assignment: CDR1 LNHDA and CDR2 SQIVND (reference sequence). The sequenced sample was effector memory CD8+ T cells from blood, obtained from a patient treated with checkpoint blockade. The origin of this receptor is a human donor with melanoma. The gene calls are TRBV19 and TRBJ1-2; TRBD1 is a possible D gene (6 bases). The CDR3 protein is CASSIGGANYGYTF. The CDR3 DNA is TGTGCCAGTAGTATAGGGGGGGCAAACTATGGCTACACCTTC.